Below are 5 T cell receptor beta chains sequenced from a single sample in a study of blood T cell repertoires in COVID-19. Assay: immunoSEQ multiplex PCR; the TCRdb copy retains only in-frame clones and omits some. The sample has fewer than 200,000 clones; 70% to 85% are singletons. Specimen: peripheral blood. The source of these receptors is a man aged 55 to 70 who had recovered from COVID-19.

This chain connects TRBV27 to TRBJ2-5, with 12 nucleotides matching TRBD1. The V segment lost 0 bases and the J segment 5 bases; nucleotides outside the gene matches: 13. Germline-derived CDR1 and CDR2 are MNHEY and SMNVEV (reference sequence). The CDR3 loop spans 19 amino acids. This chain's CDR3 is CASSLSFIRRDRGHETQYF. In DNA form, the CDR3 reads TGTGCCAGCAGTTTATCTTTTATTCGACGGGACAGGGGGCACGAGACCCAGTACTTC.

The gene calls are TRBV7-6 and TRBJ2-7; TRBD2 aligns across 10 bases. Germline V gives CDR1 SGHVS, CDR2 FNYEAQ. The CDR3 spans 14 residues. Trimming at V came to 3 bases and at J to 6 bases, leaving 5 bases not matched to a gene. As DNA, the CDR3 is TGTGCCAGCAGCTTGGAGCGGGGGGGCCGCGAGCAGTACTTC. Translated, it gives CASSLERGGREQYF. The complete variable domain, with remaining parts taken from reference TRBV7-6 and TRBJ2-7, reads GAGVSQSPRYKVTKRGQDVALRCDPISGHVSLYWYRQALGQGPEFLTYFNYEAQQDKSGLPNDRFSAERPEGSISTLTIQRTEQRDSAMYRCASSLERGGREQYFGPGTRLTVT.

This clone occurred once. V is TRBV6-6 and J is TRBJ1-2; 7 bases are a match to TRBD1. Germline values: CDR1 MNHNY, CDR2 SVGAGI (reference sequence). The CDR3 runs 13 residues. Losses at the gene ends were 5 bases for V and 3 bases for J; bases not matched to a gene: 3. The CDR3 sequence: CASSQGQHYGYTF. CDR3 bases: TGTGCCAGCAGTCAGGGACAGCACTATGGCTACACCTTC.

The chain combines TRBV6-1 with TRBJ1-2, with D possibly matching TRBD1 (5 bases). Germline CDR1 and CDR2: MNHNS and SASEGT. Trimming took off 3 bases at V and 1 base at J, with 15 bases between the two ends. The CDR3 extends over 16 amino acids. The CDR3 DNA reads TGTGCCAGCAGTGAGGTGGCAGGGCTATTTAACTATGGCTACACCTTC. Amino acid sequence: CASSEVAGLFNYGYTF.

The chain has TRBV3-1 (or the pseudogene TRBV3-2) and TRBJ1-5; no definite D call. In germline, CDR1 is LGHDT, CDR2 YNNKEL (reference sequence). The CDR3 is made up of 13 amino acids. The V and J ends lost 1 base and 4 bases respectively, with 5 bases between them. CDR3 DNA sequence: TGTGCCAGCAGCCAAGTAGAGAATCAGCCCCAGCATTTT. Its translation: CASSQVENQPQHF.